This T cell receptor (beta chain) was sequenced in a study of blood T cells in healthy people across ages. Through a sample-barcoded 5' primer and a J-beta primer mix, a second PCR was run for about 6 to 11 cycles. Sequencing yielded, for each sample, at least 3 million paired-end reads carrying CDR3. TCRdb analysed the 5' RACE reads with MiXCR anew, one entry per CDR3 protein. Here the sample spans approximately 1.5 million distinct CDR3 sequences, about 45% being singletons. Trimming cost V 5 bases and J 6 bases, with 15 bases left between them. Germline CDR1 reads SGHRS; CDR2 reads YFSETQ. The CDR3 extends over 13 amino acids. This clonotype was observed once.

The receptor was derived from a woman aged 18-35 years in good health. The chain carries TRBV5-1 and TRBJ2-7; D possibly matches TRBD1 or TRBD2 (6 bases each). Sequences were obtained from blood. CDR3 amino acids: CASSFRGRAEQYF. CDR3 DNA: TGCGCCAGCAGTTTTCGGGGGCGGGCCGAGCAGTACTTC.